These T cell receptor beta chains were read from a single sample in a study of T cells in Graves' hyperthyroidism and ophthalmopathy. From the multiplex PCR reads, TCRdb called clonotypes with MiXCR, one entry per CDR3 protein. The data hold 250,000 to 300,000 distinct CDR3 sequences, with roughly 19% observed a single time. The sequenced sample was blood. The source of these receptors is a man aged 50-59 years with Graves' ophthalmopathy. Both conserved end residues are part of each CDR3. A D gene is named only where the DNA matches it firmly. For some rows the clone size is stated as once, few or many, or as a class when expanded; others skip it.

V: TRBV24-1; D: -; size: few; J: TRBJ2-3; CDR3: CATSLRGPDTQYF; DNA: TGTGCCACCAGTTTGCGAGGCCCAGATACGCAGTATTTT
V: TRBV12-3/TRBV12-4; D: -; size: few; J: TRBJ1-4; CDR3: CASSSRGVPGKLFF; DNA: TGTGCCAGCAGTTCTCGGGGTGTACCGGGGAAACTGTTTTTT
V: TRBV7-9; D: -; size: -; J: TRBJ2-1; CDR3: CSGVTPPYNEQFF; DNA: TGTAGTGGGGTCACCCCCCCGTACAATGAGCAGTTCTTC
V: TRBV12-3/TRBV12-4; D: -; size: many; J: TRBJ2-1; CDR3: CASSLKKNNEQFF; DNA: TGTGCCAGCAGTTTAAAAAAAAACAATGAGCAGTTCTTC
V: TRBV5-1; D: -; size: -; J: TRBJ1-5; CDR3: CASSLGGRENQPQHF; DNA: TGCGCCAGCAGCTTGGGGGGGCGGGAGAATCAGCCCCAGCATTTT
V: TRBV28; D: -; size: -; J: TRBJ2-1; CDR3: CASSKANGNEQFF; DNA: TGTGCCAGCAGCAAAGCAAATGGCAATGAGCAGTTCTTC
V: TRBV3-1; D: -; size: many; J: TRBJ2-3; CDR3: CASTPRGRGRTDTQYF; DNA: TGTGCCAGCACCCCTCGGGGGCGGGGTCGCACAGATACGCAGTATTTT
V: TRBV4-1; D: -; size: few; J: TRBJ1-4; CDR3: CASSQAGALAPGEKLFF; DNA: TGCGCCAGCAGCCAAGCTGGAGCCTTGGCGCCAGGCGAAAAACTGTTTTTT
V: TRBV3-1; D: -; size: -; J: TRBJ1-1; CDR3: CASSQVWGPGGGAGTEAFF; DNA: TGTGCCAGCAGCCAAGTTTGGGGACCGGGGGGGGGCGCAGGGACTGAAGCTTTCTTT
V: TRBV20-1; D: TRBD1; size: many; J: TRBJ2-1; CDR3: CSAFLPGQGHEQFF; DNA: TGCAGTGCTTTTCTTCCGGGACAGGGCCATGAGCAGTTCTTC
V: TRBV20-1; D: -; size: -; J: TRBJ2-5; CDR3: CSRSVETQYF; DNA: TGCAGTCGATCGGTGGAGACCCAGTACTTC
V: TRBV28; D: TRBD1; size: many; J: TRBJ1-1; CDR3: CASSSNRGSLATEAFF; DNA: TGTGCCAGCAGTTCTAACAGGGGGTCCCTCGCCACTGAAGCTTTCTTT
V: TRBV5-5; D: -; size: many; J: TRBJ2-1; CDR3: CASSLVGRRQGIYNEQFF; DNA: TGTGCCAGCAGCTTGGTCGGGCGGCGGCAGGGGATCTACAATGAGCAGTTCTTC
V: TRBV2; D: -; size: -; J: TRBJ2-5; CDR3: CASSIGSIAGTQYF; DNA: TGTGCCAGCAGTATCGGGTCAATAGCCGGGACCCAGTACTTC
V: TRBV18; D: TRBD1; size: -; J: TRBJ2-3; CDR3: CASSRTDRADTQYF; DNA: TGTGCCAGCTCCCGAACCGACAGGGCAGATACGCAGTATTTT
V: TRBV11-1; D: TRBD2; size: -; J: TRBJ2-3; CDR3: CASSQGLALSRSTDTQYF; DNA: TGTGCCAGCAGTCAAGGACTAGCCCTCTCGAGAAGCACAGATACGCAGTATTTT
V: TRBV19; D: TRBD1; size: few; J: TRBJ2-2; CDR3: CASSPPATGGYTGELFF; DNA: TGTGCCAGTAGTCCACCGGCGACAGGGGGTTATACCGGGGAGCTGTTTTTT
V: TRBV15; D: TRBD2; size: many; J: TRBJ2-7; CDR3: CATSRVTSGNEQYF; DNA: TGTGCCACCAGCAGAGTCACTAGCGGGAACGAGCAGTACTTC
V: TRBV19; D: -; size: few; J: TRBJ1-5; CDR3: CASRRQVYGQPQHF; DNA: TGTGCCAGTAGGAGGCAGGTTTACGGGCAGCCCCAGCATTTT
V: TRBV7-2; D: -; size: few; J: TRBJ2-7; CDR3: CASSLHPPPYEQYF; DNA: TGTGCCAGCAGCCTTCATCCTCCCCCCTACGAGCAGTACTTC
V: TRBV7-2; D: -; size: -; J: TRBJ1-2; CDR3: CASSLGVGYGYTF; DNA: TGTGCCAGCAGCCTCGGGGTGGGCTATGGCTACACCTTC
V: TRBV6-1; D: -; size: few; J: TRBJ2-7; CDR3: CASSSLTGSSSYEQYF; DNA: TGTGCCAGCAGTTCACTAACAGGGTCGAGCTCCTACGAGCAGTACTTC
V: TRBV20-1; D: TRBD1; size: -; J: TRBJ2-3; CDR3: CSARDAAGGADTQYF; DNA: TGCAGTGCTAGAGATGCGGCAGGGGGCGCAGATACGCAGTATTTT
V: TRBV20-1; D: TRBD1; size: many; J: TRBJ1-1; CDR3: CSAIAQGAGTEAFF; DNA: TGCAGTGCTATAGCCCAGGGGGCTGGGACTGAAGCTTTCTTT
V: TRBV12-3/TRBV12-4; D: -; size: -; J: TRBJ2-2; CDR3: CASSLHSTGELFF; DNA: TGTGCCAGCAGTTTACACTCCACCGGGGAGCTGTTTTTT
V: TRBV5-1; D: TRBD1; size: many; J: TRBJ1-1; CDR3: CASSLISITQGADTEAFF; DNA: TGCGCCAGCAGCCTAATATCAATAACACAGGGGGCGGACACTGAAGCTTTCTTT
V: TRBV20-1; D: -; size: many; J: TRBJ1-6; CDR3: CSARDGTQHPYNSPLHF; DNA: TGCAGTGCTAGAGACGGGACCCAACACCCCTATAATTCACCCCTCCACTTT
V: TRBV28; D: -; size: few; J: TRBJ1-5; CDR3: CASSLTVQPQHF; DNA: TGTGCCAGCAGTTTAACCGTCCAGCCCCAGCATTTT
V: TRBV30; D: -; size: many; J: TRBJ2-3; CDR3: CAWKQGGSTDTQYF; DNA: TGTGCCTGGAAACAGGGAGGTAGCACAGATACGCAGTATTTT
V: TRBV11-2; D: TRBD2; size: -; J: TRBJ2-4; CDR3: CASSLFLAGGLAKNIQYF; DNA: TGTGCCAGCAGCTTATTCCTAGCGGGAGGGCTAGCCAAAAACATTCAGTACTTC
V: TRBV4-1; D: TRBD2; size: -; J: TRBJ2-7; CDR3: CASSQVPGTSSAYEQYF; DNA: TGCGCCAGCAGCCAGGTCCCCGGGACTAGTTCGGCCTACGAGCAGTACTTC
V: TRBV5-1; D: TRBD1; size: few; J: TRBJ1-1; CDR3: CASSFLGGTGMNTEAFF; DNA: TGCGCCAGCAGCTTCCTTGGGGGGACAGGAATGAACACTGAAGCTTTCTTT
V: TRBV6-1; D: -; size: -; J: TRBJ2-2; CDR3: CASSVKAGGTGELFF; DNA: TGTGCCAGCAGTGTGAAGGCAGGAGGGACCGGGGAGCTGTTTTTT
V: TRBV5-1; D: -; size: -; J: TRBJ1-1; CDR3: CASSPERGENTEAFF; DNA: TGCGCCAGCAGCCCGGAGAGGGGGGAGAACACTGAAGCTTTCTTT
V: TRBV28; D: -; size: many; J: TRBJ1-5; CDR3: CASSSPGSNSNQPQHF; DNA: TGTGCCAGCAGTTCCCCGGGGTCTAATAGCAATCAGCCCCAGCATTTT
V: TRBV30; D: TRBD1; size: few; J: TRBJ2-5; CDR3: CAWSGTGRRETQYF; DNA: TGTGCCTGGAGCGGGACAGGGCGGAGGGAGACCCAGTACTTC
V: TRBV9; D: TRBD2; size: few; J: TRBJ2-1; CDR3: CASSFGGGAIYNEQFF; DNA: TGTGCCAGCAGCTTCGGCGGGGGAGCAATCTACAATGAGCAGTTCTTC
V: TRBV5-5; D: -; size: -; J: TRBJ1-2; CDR3: CASSREGGLNYDYTF; DNA: TGTGCCAGCAGCCGGGAAGGGGGTCTTAACTATGACTACACCTTC
V: TRBV28; D: -; size: few; J: TRBJ1-4; CDR3: CASSRRGRGTTNEKLFF; DNA: TGTGCCAGCAGCCGACGGGGCAGGGGAACAACTAATGAAAAACTGTTTTTT
V: TRBV20-1; D: TRBD2; size: -; J: TRBJ2-1; CDR3: CSARDRLAGGPLAYNEQFF; DNA: TGCAGTGCTAGAGATAGGCTAGCGGGAGGCCCTCTAGCCTACAATGAGCAGTTCTTC
V: TRBV5-1; D: -; size: many; J: TRBJ2-5; CDR3: CASSRDGTQGTQYF; DNA: TGCGCCAGCAGCCGCGACGGGACTCAGGGGACCCAGTACTTC
V: TRBV7-3; D: TRBD1; size: many; J: TRBJ2-3; CDR3: CASSHPGQAGTDTQYF; DNA: TGTGCCAGCTCCCACCCGGGACAGGCAGGCACAGATACGCAGTATTTT
V: TRBV30; D: TRBD2; size: many; J: TRBJ2-5; CDR3: CAWNTGGPLETQYF; DNA: TGTGCCTGGAACACGGGAGGGCCGTTGGAGACCCAGTACTTC
V: TRBV2; D: -; size: many; J: TRBJ2-6; CDR3: CASTGERSGANVLTF; DNA: TGTGCCAGCACGGGAGAACGCTCTGGGGCCAACGTCCTGACTTTC
V: TRBV2; D: -; size: many; J: TRBJ2-3; CDR3: CASRGFGAEATDTQYF; DNA: TGTGCCAGCAGGGGTTTCGGAGCGGAAGCCACAGATACGCAGTATTTT
V: TRBV7-9; D: -; size: once; J: TRBJ2-5; CDR3: CASSLDLEMGTQYF; DNA: TGTGCCAGCAGCTTAGATCTGGAGATGGGGACCCAGTACTTC
V: TRBV19; D: -; size: -; J: TRBJ1-5; CDR3: CASSIGREGQPQHF; DNA: TGTGCCAGTAGTATAGGGAGGGAGGGTCAGCCCCAGCATTTT
V: TRBV10-3; D: TRBD1; size: few; J: TRBJ1-1; CDR3: CAIRDRGANTEAFF; DNA: TGTGCCATCAGGGACAGGGGGGCGAACACTGAAGCTTTCTTT
V: TRBV6-1; D: TRBD2; size: few; J: TRBJ2-7; CDR3: CASSAPSGTDEQYF; DNA: TGTGCCAGCAGTGCCCCTAGCGGGACGGACGAGCAGTACTTC
V: TRBV28; D: -; size: many; J: TRBJ1-1; CDR3: CATLGGVGRGTEAFF; DNA: TGTGCCACCCTCGGGGGGGTCGGTAGGGGCACTGAAGCTTTCTTT
V: TRBV5-6; D: TRBD2; size: many; J: TRBJ2-7; CDR3: CASSRLAVYEQYF; DNA: TGTGCCAGCAGCAGGCTAGCGGTCTACGAGCAGTACTTC
V: TRBV30; D: -; size: -; J: TRBJ1-6; CDR3: CAWSWDGGSPLHF; DNA: TGTGCCTGGAGCTGGGACGGAGGGTCACCCCTCCACTTT
V: TRBV20-1; D: TRBD2; size: few; J: TRBJ2-3; CDR3: CSARDGNSGRRGDTQYF; DNA: TGCAGTGCTAGAGATGGCAATAGCGGGAGGAGGGGAGATACGCAGTATTTT
V: TRBV5-8; D: TRBD2; size: few; J: TRBJ2-3; CDR3: CASSLGLAGGTENTQYF; DNA: TGTGCCAGCAGCCTCGGTCTAGCGGGAGGAACCGAGAATACGCAGTATTTT
V: TRBV3-1; D: TRBD1; size: many; J: TRBJ1-5; CDR3: CASSPTGTGANQPQHF; DNA: TGTGCCAGCAGCCCCACCGGGACAGGGGCCAATCAGCCCCAGCATTTT